This TCR beta chain was documented in a study of cytomegalovirus exposure and HLA in healthy donors. V was cut by 4 bases and J by 3 bases, with 12 bases left in between. The CDR3 covers 14 residues. CDR1 SGDLS and CDR2 YYNGEE come from the germline V gene. The study ran its PCR with 60 Vbeta and 13 Jbeta primers. TCRdb keeps only in-frame clones here, not all; method: immunoSEQ multiplex PCR. The sample records about 150,000 clones, 9.4% being singletons. This clone has more than one count but fewer than ten. The V gene is TRBV9, the J gene TRBJ2-3, with D possibly matching TRBD2 (5 bases). The TCR originated in a male donor in good health and CMV-seronegative. The sequenced sample consisted of PBMCs. CDR3 protein: CASSLGSSTDTQYF. CDR3 sequence (DNA): TGTGCCAGCAGCCTTGGGAGCTCGACAGATACGCAGTATTTT. Full variable domain (outside the CDR3, taken from reference TRBV9 and TRBJ2-3): DSGVTQTPKHLITATGQRVTLRCSPRSGDLSVYWYQQSLDQGLQFLIQYYNGEERAKGNILERFSAQQFPDLHSELNLSSLELGDSALYFCASSLGSSTDTQYFGPGTRLTVL.